This is a list of T cell receptor beta chains from one sample in a study of regulatory T cells in long-lasting Graves disease. One entry per CDR3 protein, called by TCRdb with MiXCR from the multiplex PCR reads. The sample contains around 480,000 distinct CDR3 sequences, around 15% of which appear only once. The sample also formed part of further work on T cells in Graves' hyperthyroidism and ophthalmopathy.

The sample in question was peripheral blood mononuclear cells (PBMCs), obtained at new diagnosis, from a patient treated with antithyroid drugs. All receptors come from a man between 40 and 49 years old with Graves disease. Each CDR3 is given with its conserved first and last residue. A D gene is named only where the DNA matches it firmly. Not all rows give a size; the values are once, few, many and, for expanded clones, a class.

clone_size	v_call	d_call	j_call	cdr3_aa	cdr3_nt
once	TRBV29-1	.	TRBJ2-7	CSVTGGLYEQYF	TGCAGCGTTACCGGGGGTCTCTACGAGCAGTACTTC
few	TRBV3-1	.	TRBJ1-3	CASSQWDSGNTIYF	TGTGCCAGCAGCCAATGGGACTCTGGAAACACCATATATTTT
.	TRBV28	.	TRBJ2-7	CAGTTEPLAYEQYF	TGTGCCGGGACGACAGAACCCTTAGCCTACGAGCAGTACTTC
.	TRBV30	TRBD1	TRBJ2-5	CAWASGTGAGETQYF	TGTGCCTGGGCCTCCGGGACAGGGGCAGGAGAGACCCAGTACTTC
.	TRBV12-3/TRBV12-4	TRBD1	TRBJ2-3	CASSGDRGLTDTQYF	TGTGCCAGCAGTGGGGACAGGGGGCTAACAGATACGCAGTATTTT
many	TRBV24-1	TRBD2	TRBJ2-2	CATSDTSGLTGPGELFF	TGTGCCACCAGTGATACCTCGGGACTAACGGGCCCCGGGGAGCTGTTTTTT
many	TRBV5-1	.	TRBJ1-1	CASSAQTGGNTEAFF	TGCGCCAGCAGCGCTCAGACAGGAGGAAACACTGAAGCTTTCTTT
many	TRBV20-1	TRBD2	TRBJ2-2	CSADSGSFTGELFF	TGCAGTGCTGACAGCGGGAGCTTCACCGGGGAGCTGTTTTTT
many	TRBV11-2	.	TRBJ2-1	CASSPSGRKPYNEQFF	TGTGCCAGCAGCCCTTCGGGCCGTAAGCCGTACAATGAGCAGTTCTTC
many	TRBV2	TRBD2	TRBJ2-3	CASRELAGGPGDTQYF	TGTGCCAGCAGGGAGCTAGCGGGAGGGCCGGGAGATACGCAGTATTTT
many	TRBV28	TRBD2	TRBJ2-1	CASRGLLVRTSYNEQFF	TGTGCCAGCAGGGGCCTCTTGGTCCGGACTAGCTACAATGAGCAGTTCTTC
many	TRBV2	TRBD2	TRBJ2-7	CASSERGSGFSYEQYF	TGTGCCAGCAGTGAAAGGGGTAGCGGGTTCTCCTACGAGCAGTACTTC
many	TRBV12-3/TRBV12-4	.	TRBJ2-1	CASSLQGYEQFF	TGTGCCAGCAGTTTACAGGGTTATGAGCAGTTCTTC
.	TRBV20-1	.	TRBJ2-4	CSAAGKKNIQYF	TGCAGTGCGGCAGGAAAAAAAAACATTCAGTACTTC
many	TRBV29-1	TRBD2	TRBJ2-3	CSVEAGGELSGRVTDTQYF	TGCAGCGTTGAGGCCGGGGGGGAGCTTAGCGGGAGGGTGACAGATACGCAGTATTTT
many	TRBV28	.	TRBJ2-5	CASSFDGQLLFQETQYF	TGTGCCAGCAGTTTCGATGGTCAGTTACTCTTCCAAGAGACCCAGTACTTC
many	TRBV12-3/TRBV12-4	TRBD1	TRBJ2-1	CASSPQGASYNEQFF	TGTGCCAGCAGTCCACAGGGGGCCTCCTACAATGAGCAGTTCTTC